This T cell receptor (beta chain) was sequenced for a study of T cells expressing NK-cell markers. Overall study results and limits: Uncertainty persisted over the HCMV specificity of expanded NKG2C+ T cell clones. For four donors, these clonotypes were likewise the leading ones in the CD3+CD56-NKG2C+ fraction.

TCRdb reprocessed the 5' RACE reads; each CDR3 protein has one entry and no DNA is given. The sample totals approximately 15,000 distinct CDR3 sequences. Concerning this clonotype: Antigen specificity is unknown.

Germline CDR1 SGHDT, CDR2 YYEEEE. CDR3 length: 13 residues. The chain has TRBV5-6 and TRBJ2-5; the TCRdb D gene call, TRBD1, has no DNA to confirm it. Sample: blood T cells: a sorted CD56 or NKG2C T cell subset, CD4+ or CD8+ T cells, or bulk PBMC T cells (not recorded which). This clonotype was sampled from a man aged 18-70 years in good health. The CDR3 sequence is CASSLAGKETQYF.